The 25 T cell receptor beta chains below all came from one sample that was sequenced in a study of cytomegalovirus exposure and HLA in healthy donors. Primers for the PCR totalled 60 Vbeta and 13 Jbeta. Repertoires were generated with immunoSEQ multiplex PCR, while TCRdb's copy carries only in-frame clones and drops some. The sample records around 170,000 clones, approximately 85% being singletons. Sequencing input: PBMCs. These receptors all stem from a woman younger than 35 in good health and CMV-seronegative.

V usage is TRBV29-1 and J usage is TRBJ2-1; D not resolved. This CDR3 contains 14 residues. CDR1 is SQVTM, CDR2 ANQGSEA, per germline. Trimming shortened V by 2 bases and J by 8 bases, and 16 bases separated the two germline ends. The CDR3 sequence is CSVEKTGRWDEQFF. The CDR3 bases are TGCAGCGTTGAAAAGACTGGTCGTTGGGATGAGCAGTTCTTC.

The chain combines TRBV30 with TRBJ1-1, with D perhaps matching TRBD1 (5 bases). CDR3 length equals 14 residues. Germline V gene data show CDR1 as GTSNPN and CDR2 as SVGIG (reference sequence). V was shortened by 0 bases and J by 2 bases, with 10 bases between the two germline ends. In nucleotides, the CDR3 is TGTGCCTGGAGTGTAGCCAGGGCAAACACTGAAGCTTTCTTT. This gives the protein CAWSVARANTEAFF.

CDR3 coding DNA: TGTGCCAGCAGCGGGTTTGATGGACTCCACTTT. It is translated as CASSGFDGLHF. J is TRBJ1-6 and V is TRBV6-5, with no clear D. Trimming shortened V by 6 bases and J by 16 bases, and 13 bases separated the two germline ends. There are 11 residues in the CDR3. From germline, CDR1 is MNHEY and CDR2 SVGAGI.

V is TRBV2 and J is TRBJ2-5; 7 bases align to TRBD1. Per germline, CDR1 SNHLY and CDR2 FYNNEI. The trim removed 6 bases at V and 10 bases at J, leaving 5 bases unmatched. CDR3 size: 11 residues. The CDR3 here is CASRQQGLQYF. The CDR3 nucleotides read TGTGCCAGCAGGCAACAGGGGCTCCAGTACTTC.

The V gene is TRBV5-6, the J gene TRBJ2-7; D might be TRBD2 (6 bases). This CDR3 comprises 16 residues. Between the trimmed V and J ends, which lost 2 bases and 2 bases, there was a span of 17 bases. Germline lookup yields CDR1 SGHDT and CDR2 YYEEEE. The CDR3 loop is CASSFRDLPHAYEQYF. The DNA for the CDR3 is TGTGCCAGCAGCTTCCGGGACTTACCGCATGCCTACGAGCAGTACTTC.

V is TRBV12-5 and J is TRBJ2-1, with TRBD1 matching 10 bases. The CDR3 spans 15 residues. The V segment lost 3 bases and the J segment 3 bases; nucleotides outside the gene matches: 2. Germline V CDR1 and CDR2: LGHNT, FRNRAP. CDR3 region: CASGFGTGVYNEQFF. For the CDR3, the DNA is TGTGCTAGTGGTTTCGGGACAGGGGTCTACAATGAGCAGTTCTTC.

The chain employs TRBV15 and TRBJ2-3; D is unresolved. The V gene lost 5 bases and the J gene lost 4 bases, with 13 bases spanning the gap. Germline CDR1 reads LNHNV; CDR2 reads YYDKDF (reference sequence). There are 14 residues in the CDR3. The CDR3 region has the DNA TGTGCCACCAGCCCGAGCTCCGTCCCAGATACGCAGTATTTT. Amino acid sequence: CATSPSSVPDTQYF.

In DNA, the CDR3 is TGTGCCAGCAGATTCACTGGGGGGGCCGGGAATGAGCAGTTCTTC. Protein product: CASRFTGGAGNEQFF. This chain connects TRBV11-2 to TRBJ2-1, with D perhaps matching TRBD2 (7 bases). This CDR3 has 15 residues. The V gene's germline CDR1 is SGHAT and CDR2 FQNNGV. Trimming took off 6 bases at V and 7 bases at J, with 19 bases between the two ends.

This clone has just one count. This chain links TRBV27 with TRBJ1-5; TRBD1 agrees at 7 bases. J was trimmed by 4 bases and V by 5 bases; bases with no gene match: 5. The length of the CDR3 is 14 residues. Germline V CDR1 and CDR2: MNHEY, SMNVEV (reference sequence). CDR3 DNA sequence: TGTGCCAGCAGTGATGGCAGGGGGAATCAGCCCCAGCATTTT. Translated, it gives CASSDGRGNQPQHF.

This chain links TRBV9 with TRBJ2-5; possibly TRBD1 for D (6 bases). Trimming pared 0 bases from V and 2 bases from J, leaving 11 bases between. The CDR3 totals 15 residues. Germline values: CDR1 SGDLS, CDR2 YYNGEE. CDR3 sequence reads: CASSVDPGEQETQYF. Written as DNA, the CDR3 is TGTGCCAGCAGCGTAGATCCAGGGGAACAAGAGACCCAGTACTTC.

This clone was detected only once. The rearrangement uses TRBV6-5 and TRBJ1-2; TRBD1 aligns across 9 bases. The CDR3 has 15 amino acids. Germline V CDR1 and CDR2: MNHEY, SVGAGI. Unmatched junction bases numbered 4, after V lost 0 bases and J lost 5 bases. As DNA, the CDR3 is TGTGCCAGCAGTTACTCACAGGGGGCCGTTTATGGCTACACCTTC. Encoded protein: CASSYSQGAVYGYTF.

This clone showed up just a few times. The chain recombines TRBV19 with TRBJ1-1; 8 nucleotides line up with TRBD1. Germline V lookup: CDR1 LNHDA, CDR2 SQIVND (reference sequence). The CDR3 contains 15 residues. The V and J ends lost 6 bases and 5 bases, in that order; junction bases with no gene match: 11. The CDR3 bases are TGTGCCAGTAGGCGTTGGCAGGGGGCAATGACTGAAGCTTTCTTT. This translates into CASRRWQGAMTEAFF.

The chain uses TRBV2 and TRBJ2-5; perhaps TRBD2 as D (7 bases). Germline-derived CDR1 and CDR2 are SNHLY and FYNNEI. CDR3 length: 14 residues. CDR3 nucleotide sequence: TGTGCAGTAGGGGGAGGGTGGGCGCGGGAGACCCAGTACTTC. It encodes CAVGGGWARETQYF.

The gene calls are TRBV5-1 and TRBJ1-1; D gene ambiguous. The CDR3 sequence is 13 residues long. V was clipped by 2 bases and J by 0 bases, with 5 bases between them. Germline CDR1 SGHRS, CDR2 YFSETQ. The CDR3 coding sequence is TGCGCCAGCAGCTTATACATGAACACTGAAGCTTTCTTT. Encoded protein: CASSLYMNTEAFF. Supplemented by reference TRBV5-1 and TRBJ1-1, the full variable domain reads KAGVTQTPRYLIKTRGQQVTLSCSPISGHRSVSWYQQTPGQGLQFLFEYFSETQRNKGNFPGRFSGRQFSNSRSEMNVSTLELGDSALYLCASSLYMNTEAFFGQGTRLTVV.

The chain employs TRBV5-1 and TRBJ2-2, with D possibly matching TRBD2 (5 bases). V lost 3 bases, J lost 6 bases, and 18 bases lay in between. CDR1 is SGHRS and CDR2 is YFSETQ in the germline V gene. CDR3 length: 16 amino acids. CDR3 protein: CASSSPGFGFAGELFF. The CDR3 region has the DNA TGCGCCAGCAGCTCCCCGGGGTTTGGTTTTGCCGGGGAGCTGTTTTTT.

CDR3 DNA sequence: TGTGCCAGCAGTGCCCTTTCTAGCGCGCCCTACGAGCAGTACTTC. Protein: CASSALSSAPYEQYF. V is TRBV6-5 and J is TRBJ2-7; D possibly corresponds to TRBD2 (6 bases). Germline assignment: CDR1 MNHEY and CDR2 SVGAGI. With 5 bases removed from V and 2 bases from J, the gap between germline ends came to 16 bases. The CDR3 runs 15 residues.

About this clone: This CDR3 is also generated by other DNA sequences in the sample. The DNA for the CDR3 is TGTGCCAGCAGCTTAGGAGGTGGACAAGAGACCCAGTACTTC. This codes for CASSLGGGQETQYF. This chain links TRBV11-3 with TRBJ2-5; D ambiguous. Germline values: CDR1 SGHNT, CDR2 YENEEA. The CDR3 has 14 amino acids. Deletions cut 1 base from V and 2 bases from J, with 8 bases between.

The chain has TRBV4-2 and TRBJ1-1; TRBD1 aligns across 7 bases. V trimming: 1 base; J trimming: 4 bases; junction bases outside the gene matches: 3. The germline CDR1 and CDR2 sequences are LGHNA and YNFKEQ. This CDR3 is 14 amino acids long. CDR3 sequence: CASSQATGVTEAFF. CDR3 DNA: TGTGCCAGCAGCCAAGCCACAGGGGTCACTGAAGCTTTCTTT.

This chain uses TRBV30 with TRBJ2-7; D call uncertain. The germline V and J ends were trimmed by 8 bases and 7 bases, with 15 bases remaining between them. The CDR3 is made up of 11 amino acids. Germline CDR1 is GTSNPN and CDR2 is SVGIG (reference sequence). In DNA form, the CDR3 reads TGTGCCCTCCAGGTGGGTGGGGAGCAGTACTTC. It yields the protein CALQVGGEQYF.

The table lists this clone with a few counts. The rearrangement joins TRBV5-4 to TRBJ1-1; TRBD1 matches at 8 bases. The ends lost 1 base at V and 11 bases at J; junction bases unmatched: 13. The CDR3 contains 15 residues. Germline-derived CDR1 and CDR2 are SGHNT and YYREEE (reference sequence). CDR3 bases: TGTGCCAGCAGCTTGAGGGGGCAGGGGGCGGGTCTGGCTTTCTTT. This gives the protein CASSLRGQGAGLAFF. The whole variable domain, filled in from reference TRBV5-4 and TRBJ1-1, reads ETGVTQSPTHLIKTRGQQVTLRCSSQSGHNTVSWYQQALGQGPQFIFQYYREEENGRGNFPPRFSGLQFPNYSSELNVNALELDDSALYLCASSLRGQGAGLAFFGQGTRLTVV.

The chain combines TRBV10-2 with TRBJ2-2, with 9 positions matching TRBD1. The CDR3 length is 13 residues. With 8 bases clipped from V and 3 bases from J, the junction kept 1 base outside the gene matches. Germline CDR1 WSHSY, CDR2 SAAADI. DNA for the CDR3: TGCGCCAGCCGGACAGGGGACACCGGGGAGCTGTTTTTT. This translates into CASRTGDTGELFF.

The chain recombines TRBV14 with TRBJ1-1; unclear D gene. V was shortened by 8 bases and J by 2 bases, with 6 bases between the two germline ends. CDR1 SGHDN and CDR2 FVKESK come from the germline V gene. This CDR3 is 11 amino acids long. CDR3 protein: CASPVNTEAFF. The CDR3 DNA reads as TGTGCCAGCCCCGTAAACACTGAAGCTTTCTTT.

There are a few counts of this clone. The CDR3 reads CASRLGLAGGNEQFF. The CDR3 DNA reads as TGTGCCAGTAGATTGGGACTAGCGGGAGGCAATGAGCAGTTCTTC. The V gene is TRBV19, the J gene TRBJ2-1, with 15 bases matching TRBD2. The CDR3 loop spans 15 amino acids. CDR1 is LNHDA, CDR2 SQIVND, per germline (reference sequence). Germline trimming cut 6 bases from V and 6 bases from J; bases unmatched to any gene: 3. The whole variable domain, filled in from reference TRBV19 and TRBJ2-1, reads DGGITQSPKYLFRKEGQNVTLSCEQNLNHDAMYWYRQDPGQGLRLIYYSQIVNDFQKGDIAEGYSVSREKKESFPLTVTSAQKNPTAFYLCASRLGLAGGNEQFFGPGTRLTVL.

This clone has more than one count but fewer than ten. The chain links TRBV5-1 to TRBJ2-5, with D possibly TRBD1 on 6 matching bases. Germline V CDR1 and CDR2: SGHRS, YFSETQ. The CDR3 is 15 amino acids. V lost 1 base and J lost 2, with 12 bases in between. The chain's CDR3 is CASSLYTGIQETQYF. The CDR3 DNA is TGCGCCAGCAGCTTGTATACAGGGATTCAAGAGACCCAGTACTTC.

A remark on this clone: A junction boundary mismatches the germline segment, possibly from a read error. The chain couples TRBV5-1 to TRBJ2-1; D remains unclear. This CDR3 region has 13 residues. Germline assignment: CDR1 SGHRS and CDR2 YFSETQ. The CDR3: CASSLISDNEQFF. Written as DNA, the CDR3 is TGCGCCAGCAGCTTAATCTCCGACAATGAGCAGTTCTTC.